A selection of T cell receptor beta chains follows, all from one sample in a study of vaccination and CD4 T cells after COVID-19. Their target antigens are unknown. TCRdb reprocessed the PCR reads with MiXCR, giving one entry per CDR3 protein. This table holds about 15,000 distinct CDR3 sequences, under 60% found once. The material sequenced was CD4+ T cells from blood, cultured in vitro. These receptors were obtained from a human donor who had recovered from COVID-19. Both conserved end residues are part of each CDR3. A D gene is named only where the DNA matches it firmly. The size of a clone is reported for some rows only, either as once, few or many, or as a class for expanded clones.

clone_size j_call v_call d_call cdr3_aa cdr3_nt
large TRBJ1-1 TRBV5-1 NA CASSLTGRTEAFF TGCGCCAGCAGCTTGACAGGGCGCACTGAAGCTTTCTTT
NA TRBJ2-3 TRBV7-2 NA CASSLNGMGIPDTQYF TGTGCCAGCAGCTTAAACGGTATGGGGATTCCAGATACGCAGTATTTT
NA TRBJ2-2 TRBV4-3 NA CASSQVTGELFF TGCGCCAGCAGCCAGGTCACCGGGGAGCTGTTTTTT
NA TRBJ2-7 TRBV5-4 TRBD1 CASGKTGLYEQYF TGTGCCAGCGGTAAGACAGGGCTCTACGAGCAGTACTTC
few TRBJ1-5 TRBV6-1 NA CASSVNPGGVGQPQHF TGTGCCAGCAGCGTAAATCCCGGGGGGGTCGGCCAGCCCCAGCATTTT
NA TRBJ2-4 TRBV6-5 TRBD1 CASSFPGQGVIQYF TGTGCCAGCAGTTTTCCGGGACAGGGGGTAATTCAGTACTTC
NA TRBJ2-3 TRBV7-6 NA CASSLLADTQYF TGTGCCAGCAGCCTCCTTGCCGATACGCAGTATTTT
NA TRBJ2-7 TRBV19 NA CASSIGAGSTYEQYF TGTGCCAGTAGTATAGGCGCAGGGTCGACCTACGAGCAGTACTTC
few TRBJ1-2 TRBV7-2 TRBD1 CASSPGGSGGFGYTF TGTGCCAGCAGCCCGGGGGGTTCAGGGGGCTTTGGCTACACCTTC
medium-sized TRBJ2-7 TRBV20-1 NA CSAQQGGVRDYRYSYEQYF TGCAGTGCTCAACAGGGGGGTGTAAGGGACTACCGGTACTCCTACGAGCAGTACTTC
NA TRBJ2-7 TRBV20-1 NA CSARGSRSYEQYF TGCAGTGCTAGAGGGAGCCGCTCCTACGAGCAGTACTTC
NA TRBJ1-5 TRBV27 TRBD1 CASRSTGVVRNQPQHF TGTGCCAGCAGGAGCACAGGGGTGGTGCGCAATCAGCCCCAGCATTTT
once TRBJ2-3 TRBV29-1 NA CSGELEDTQYF TGCAGCGGGGAGCTGGAAGATACGCAGTATTTT
NA TRBJ2-5 TRBV11-1 TRBD2 CASSSSGETQYF TGTGCCAGCAGCTCTAGCGGGGAGACCCAGTACTTC
NA TRBJ2-6 TRBV6-4 NA CASSDGESGANVLTF TGTGCCAGCAGTGATGGGGAATCTGGGGCCAACGTCCTGACTTTC
NA TRBJ1-6 TRBV12-3/TRBV12-4 NA CASSLGTGNSPLHF TGTGCCAGCAGTTTAGGAACGGGTAATTCACCCCTCCACTTT
NA TRBJ2-1 TRBV24-1 TRBD2 CATSDQGSGSVHEQFF TGTGCCACCAGTGATCAGGGTAGCGGGAGCGTTCATGAGCAGTTCTTC
NA TRBJ2-4 TRBV7-2 TRBD2 CASSLVGAGTSGGAKNIQYF TGTGCCAGCAGCCTTGTTGGCGCCGGGACTAGCGGGGGAGCCAAAAACATTCAGTACTTC
NA TRBJ2-5 TRBV7-2 NA CASSLQETQYF TGTGCCAGCAGCTTACAAGAGACCCAGTACTTC
NA TRBJ2-4 TRBV6-4 TRBD2 CATRPLRHGLAGESKNIQYF TGTGCCACCAGGCCGCTCCGACACGGACTAGCGGGAGAATCCAAAAACATTCAGTACTTC
NA TRBJ1-4 TRBV12-1 NA CASSPCRGRWNEKLFF TGTGCCAGCAGCCCTTGTCGGGGAAGGTGGAATGAAAAACTGTTTTTT
NA TRBJ1-2 TRBV5-4 TRBD1 CASSPDRLYGYTF TGTGCCAGCAGCCCGGACAGGCTTTATGGCTACACCTTC
NA TRBJ1-2 TRBV21-1 NA CASSKVRAGGYTF TGTGCCAGCAGCAAAGTCAGGGCGGGTGGCTACACCTTC
NA TRBJ2-6 TRBV6-5 NA CASSYTTGSGANVLTF TGTGCCAGCAGTTACACAACAGGGTCTGGGGCCAACGTCCTGACTTTC
NA TRBJ2-5 TRBV11-3 NA CASTGGQKETQYF TGTGCCAGCACCGGTGGACAGAAAGAGACCCAGTACTTC
NA TRBJ2-3 TRBV20-1 TRBD2 CSARLAAGADTQYF TGCAGTGCTCGACTAGCAGCGGGGGCAGATACGCAGTATTTT
NA TRBJ2-7 TRBV7-8 NA CASSLALAATYEQYF TGTGCCAGCAGCTTGGCGTTGGCGGCCACCTACGAGCAGTACTTC
NA TRBJ2-3 TRBV20-1 TRBD1 CSARTGGDTQYF TGCAGTGCCCGGACAGGGGGAGATACGCAGTATTTT
NA TRBJ2-7 TRBV4-3 TRBD1 CASSQDGTGSYEQYF TGCGCCAGCAGCCAAGATGGGACAGGGTCCTACGAGCAGTACTTC
NA TRBJ2-4 TRBV24-1 TRBD1 CATAGQGKNIQYF TGTGCCACGGCTGGACAGGGGAAAAACATTCAGTACTTC
few TRBJ1-2 TRBV9 NA CASSVEQNYGYTF TGTGCCAGCAGCGTAGAACAGAACTATGGCTACACCTTC
few TRBJ1-5 TRBV2 NA CASSGRKGNQPQHF TGTGCCAGCAGTGGGAGAAAGGGCAATCAGCCCCAGCATTTT
NA TRBJ2-1 TRBV20-1 TRBD2 CSAGRAGGNDEQFF TGCAGTGCTGGGCGAGCGGGGGGGAATGATGAGCAGTTCTTC
NA TRBJ1-1 TRBV7-2 TRBD1 CASSLRQGQNTEAFF TGTGCCAGCAGCTTAAGACAGGGCCAGAACACTGAAGCTTTCTTT
few TRBJ1-5 TRBV19 NA CATTEGAGVQPQHF TGTGCCACTACCGAAGGGGCAGGGGTTCAGCCCCAGCATTTT
NA TRBJ1-2 TRBV20-1 NA CSASEDGYTF TGCAGTGCTAGTGAGGATGGCTACACCTTC
NA TRBJ2-4 TRBV7-2 NA CASSSGSGTQGQYF TGTGCCAGCAGCTCTGGATCCGGGACCCAGGGCCAATACTTC
few TRBJ2-2 TRBV7-9 NA CASRVGRAGELFF TGTGCCAGCAGGGTCGGTCGGGCCGGGGAGCTGTTTTTT
NA TRBJ1-2 TRBV5-4 NA CASSRSNYGYTF TGTGCCAGCAGCCGCTCTAACTATGGCTACACCTTC
NA TRBJ1-5 TRBV7-2 TRBD1 CASSLVGTALGEPQHF TGTGCCAGCAGCTTAGTCGGGACAGCTTTGGGGGAGCCCCAGCATTTT
few TRBJ2-7 TRBV20-1 TRBD2 CSARASETSGRAQYF TGCAGTGCTAGAGCGTCCGAGACTAGCGGGAGGGCGCAGTACTTC
few TRBJ1-1 TRBV20-1 TRBD1 CSAIQGAITEAFF TGCAGTGCAATACAGGGGGCGATCACTGAAGCTTTCTTT
few TRBJ1-2 TRBV11-1 TRBD1 CASSLGDRGHGYTF TGTGCCAGCAGCTTAGGGGACAGGGGCCATGGCTACACCTTC
NA TRBJ2-3 TRBV5-4 TRBD2 CASSRGAGGRTDTQYF TGTGCCAGCAGCCGAGGAGCGGGAGGTCGGACAGATACGCAGTATTTT
large TRBJ2-3 TRBV20-1 TRBD2 CSAPDAGGIGTDTQYF TGCAGTGCTCCCGACGCGGGAGGGATTGGCACAGATACGCAGTATTTT
NA TRBJ2-4 TRBV20-1 TRBD1 CSARGQGERVAIQYF TGCAGTGCTAGAGGACAGGGGGAAAGGGTCGCCATTCAGTACTTC
NA TRBJ1-1 TRBV19 NA CASMGRRNTEAFF TGTGCCAGTATGGGGCGTCGAAACACTGAAGCTTTCTTT
NA TRBJ1-2 TRBV7-9 NA CASTDRIYNYGYTF TGTGCCAGTACTGACAGGATATATAACTATGGCTACACCTTC
NA TRBJ1-1 TRBV6-2/TRBV6-3 NA CASSYSQARTEAFF TGTGCCAGCAGTTACTCCCAGGCCCGCACTGAAGCTTTCTTT